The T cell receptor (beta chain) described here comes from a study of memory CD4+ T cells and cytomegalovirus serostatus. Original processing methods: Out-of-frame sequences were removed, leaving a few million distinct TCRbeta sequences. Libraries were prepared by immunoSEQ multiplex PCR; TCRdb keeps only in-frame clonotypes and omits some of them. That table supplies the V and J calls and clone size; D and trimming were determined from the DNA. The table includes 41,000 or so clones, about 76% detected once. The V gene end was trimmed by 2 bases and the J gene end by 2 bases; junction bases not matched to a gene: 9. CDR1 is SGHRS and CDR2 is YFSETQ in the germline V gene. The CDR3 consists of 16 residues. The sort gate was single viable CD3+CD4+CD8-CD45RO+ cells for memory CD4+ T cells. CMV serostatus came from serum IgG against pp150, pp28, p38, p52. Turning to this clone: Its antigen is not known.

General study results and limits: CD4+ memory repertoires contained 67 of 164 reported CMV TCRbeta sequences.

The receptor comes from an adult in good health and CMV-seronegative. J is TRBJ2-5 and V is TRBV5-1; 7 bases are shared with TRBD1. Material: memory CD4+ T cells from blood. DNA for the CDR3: TGCGCCAGCAGCTTATCCCCGGGACAGCCTCAAGAGACCCAGTACTTC. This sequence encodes CASSLSPGQPQETQYF. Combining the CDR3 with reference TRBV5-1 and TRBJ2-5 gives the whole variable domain KAGVTQTPRYLIKTRGQQVTLSCSPISGHRSVSWYQQTPGQGLQFLFEYFSETQRNKGNFPGRFSGRQFSNSRSEMNVSTLELGDSALYLCASSLSPGQPQETQYFGPGTRLLVL.